The 21 T cell receptor beta chains below all came from one sample that was sequenced in a study of tumor-infiltrating lymphocytes in primary liver carcinoma. They got blood RNA out of unsorted whole blood and also pulled out germline DNA. A constant-region primer primed TCR beta cDNA synthesis from about 490 ng of total RNA. Amplification in three nested multiplex PCR rounds with slightly modified ARM-PCR gave rise to TCR beta libraries. The opening two PCR rounds, approximately 10 cycles each, paired TRBV1-TRBV30 forward primers with a C-beta reverse primer. TCRdb re-called the multiplex PCR reads through MiXCR, storing one row per CDR3 protein. The repertoire has about 310,000 distinct CDR3 sequences, around three fifths of them found once; the top ten carry around 15%. The sample consisted of peripheral blood. The receptors derive from a woman aged 25 to 45 with primary liver carcinoma and hepatitis B virus infection.

In DNA form, the CDR3 reads TGCGCCAGCAGCCAAGGTGAAGGGGCAGGGAGGAATGAGCAGTTCTTC. It specifies CASSQGEGAGRNEQFF. The chain couples TRBV4-1 to TRBJ2-1, with D tentatively TRBD2 (6 bases). Deletions cut 1 base from V and 7 bases from J, with 17 bases between. Germline V gives CDR1 MGHRA, CDR2 YSYEKL. The CDR3 loop spans 16 amino acids.

The chain uses TRBV5-4 and TRBJ2-1; 11 bases map to TRBD2. Germline-derived CDR1 and CDR2 are SGHNT and YYREEE (reference sequence). J was trimmed by 2 bases and V by 3 bases; bases with no gene match: 4. This CDR3 contains 16 residues. CDR3 region: CASSYRLAGPYNEQFF. The CDR3 DNA reads TGTGCCAGCAGCTACAGACTAGCGGGACCCTACAATGAGCAGTTCTTC.

The table lists this clonotype with a count of one. This may arise from a read error, as a much more abundant clone is one base away. This chain connects TRBV12-3 or TRBV12-4 to TRBJ2-4; D is ambiguous. The CDR3 runs 16 residues. Trimming took 7 bases from V and 0 from J, leaving 16 bases between them. Written as DNA, the CDR3 is TGTGCCAGCACCCCTCCAGGCTCAGTAGCCAAAAACATTCAGTACTTC. It codes for CASTPPGSVAKNIQYF.

The sample holds a few counts of this clonotype. The V and J genes are TRBV6-6 and TRBJ2-3; 7 nucleotides align to TRBD2. Germline trimming cut 0 bases from V and 1 base from J; bases unmatched to any gene: 7. Germline CDR1 reads MNHNY; CDR2 reads SVGAGI (reference sequence). This CDR3 is 17 amino acids long. This chain's CDR3 is CASSYSKIAGRTDTQYF. In DNA, the CDR3 is TGTGCCAGCAGTTACTCGAAGATAGCGGGCCGCACAGATACGCAGTATTTT.

The chain carries TRBV7-9 and TRBJ2-2; no reliable D call. Deletions cut 4 bases from V and 6 bases from J, with 12 bases between. The germline gives CDR1 SEHNR, CDR2 FQNEAQ (reference sequence). The CDR3 is 14 residues long. The CDR3 DNA reads TGTGCCAGCAGCTCGCCCGGAGCACCCGGGGAGCTGTTTTTT. Its translation: CASSSPGAPGELFF.

With respect to this clonotype: A much larger clone sits a single nucleotide away, making a read error possible. V gene TRBV6-5 combines with J gene TRBJ1-2; 8 bases are shared with TRBD1. V lost 8 bases, J lost 1 base, and 18 bases stayed unmatched. The CDR3 length is 18 residues. The V gene's germline CDR1 is MNHEY and CDR2 SVGAGI. CDR3 in amino acids: CASRGTGTGPRVNYGYTF. The CDR3 nucleotides are TGTGCCAGCCGAGGAACCGGGACAGGCCCTCGGGTTAACTATGGCTACACCTTC.

The chain has TRBV28 and TRBJ1-2; unclear D gene. The CDR3 totals 11 residues. Germline CDR1 MDHEN, CDR2 SYDVKM. The V gene lost 8 bases and the J gene lost 7 bases, with 11 bases spanning the gap. CDR3 in amino acids: CASGRPPGYTF. In nucleotides, the CDR3 is TGTGCCAGCGGGAGGCCGCCTGGCTACACCTTC.

The chain is built from TRBV29-1 and TRBJ2-4; D is unresolved. The CDR3 has 14 amino acids. The V gene lost 6 bases and the J gene lost 3 bases, with 15 bases spanning the gap. Per the germline V gene, CDR1 is SQVTM and CDR2 is ANQGSEA. The CDR3 nucleotides read TGCAGCGTAGTTCAGACCCTTCACAAAAACATTCAGTACTTC. It specifies CSVVQTLHKNIQYF.

Remarks on this clonotype: One base away lies a much larger clone, so this may be a sequencing read error. This rearrangement joins TRBV12-3 or TRBV12-4 to TRBJ2-2, with TRBD2 matching over 10 bases. The CDR3 has 16 amino acids. The DNA for the CDR3 is TGTGCCAGGAGTTTTCGGCTAGCGGGGGAAGGCGGGGAGCTGTTTTTT. This encodes CARSFRLAGEGGELFF.

This clonotype has just one count. Since a much larger clone is just one base distant, this may be a read error. The rearrangement joins TRBV13 to TRBJ2-1; 11 positions agree with TRBD2. The CDR3 is 18 residues long. The V gene's germline CDR1 is PRHDT and CDR2 FYEKMQ (reference sequence). In nucleotides, the CDR3 is TGTGCCAGCAGCTTAGGAGGTAGCGGGAGGGCCCGGCTTAATGGGCAGTTCTTC. As protein: CASSLGGSGRARLNGQFF.

The rearrangement links TRBV30 to TRBJ2-1; no reliable D call. The CDR3 totals 12 residues. Germline values: CDR1 GTSNPN, CDR2 SVGIG (reference sequence). The V and J ends lost 6 bases and 6 bases respectively, with 12 bases between them. The CDR3 protein is CACAPVGNEQFF. As DNA, the CDR3 is TGTGCCTGCGCACCGGTGGGCAATGAGCAGTTCTTC.

This clonotype turned up a few times. A read error is possible here, since a much larger clone lies one base away. This chain uses TRBV6-1 with TRBJ2-3; D call uncertain. The CDR3 is 13 amino acids. Trimming pared 2 bases from V and 3 bases from J, leaving 6 bases between. CDR1 MNHNS and CDR2 SASEGT come from the germline V gene. CDR3 residues: CASSEHQTDTQYF. CDR3 coding DNA: TGTGCCAGCAGTGAACACCAAACAGATACGCAGTATTTT.

This clonotype was counted ten times or more. The genes are TRBV11-2 and TRBJ2-7, with D possibly matching TRBD2 (6 bases). Trimming removed 8 bases at V and 0 bases at J, with 14 bases between. The CDR3 loop spans 14 amino acids. Germline V CDR1 and CDR2: SGHAT, FQNNGV. CDR3 DNA sequence: TGTGCCAGCGCCGGGACTTCTAGCTCCTACGAGCAGTACTTC. Translated, it gives CASAGTSSSYEQYF.

The chain uses TRBV6-5 and TRBJ2-7; 7 bases line up with TRBD1. Unmatched junction bases numbered 14, after V lost 5 bases and J lost 7 bases. The CDR3 covers 15 residues. Germline loops: CDR1 MNHEY, CDR2 SVGAGI. CDR3 sequence (DNA): TGTGCCAGCAGTCTTCCCGCTAGACAGGGAGATGAGCAGTACTTC. Protein sequence: CASSLPARQGDEQYF.

A word on this clonotype: With a much larger clone just one base away, this may be a read error. The chain combines TRBV12-3 or TRBV12-4 with TRBJ1-5, with unresolved D. Trimming removed 6 bases at V and 3 bases at J, with 6 bases between. This CDR3 region has 12 residues. The CDR3 is CASRGDNQPQHF. CDR3 DNA: TGTGCCAGCAGGGGTGACAATCAGCCCCAGCATTTT.

A note on this clonotype: At one end the junction does not follow the germline gene, possibly because of a read error. CDR3 sequence (DNA): TGTGCCGGCAGCTTTACTAACACCGGGGAGCCGTTTTTT. Translated, it gives CAGSFTNTGEPFF. V and J are TRBV11-2 and TRBJ2-2; TRBD2 is a possible D gene (5 bases). From germline, CDR1 is SGHAT and CDR2 FQNNGV. The CDR3 is 13 residues long.

The V call is TRBV13, the J call TRBJ2-1; 10 bases are shared with TRBD2. The CDR3 consists of 15 residues. The J segment lost 7 bases and the V segment lost 6 bases, leaving 9 bases of the junction unmatched. Germline V gene data show CDR1 as PRHDT and CDR2 as FYEKMQ (reference sequence). DNA for the CDR3: TGTGCCAGCAGTTTGGGACTAGCGAGTGAGAATGAGCAGTTCTTC. Encoded protein: CASSLGLASENEQFF.

To note about this clonotype: This sequence may be a read error, since a much larger clone differs from it by one base. The CDR3 coding sequence is TGCAGCCCCCTGCGACCCGCGCCCGGGAACACTGAAGCTTTCTTT. Protein: CSPLRPAPGNTEAFF. The V call is TRBV29-1, the J call TRBJ1-1; D is unresolved. The CDR3 totals 15 residues. Trimming pared 8 bases from V and 1 base from J, leaving 20 bases between. Germline CDR1 reads SQVTM; CDR2 reads ANQGSEA.

Comments on this clonotype: Germline and junction disagree at one end, which may indicate a read error. This chain uses TRBV6-5 with TRBJ1-2, with TRBD1 matching 10 bases. The length of the CDR3 is 16 residues. Germline V gives CDR1 MNHEY, CDR2 SVGAGI. The CDR3 loop reads CASKSLWDRGGYGYAF. For the CDR3, the DNA is TGTGCCAGCAAATCTTTATGGGACAGGGGCGGCTATGGCTACGCCTTC.

This clonotype has at least ten counts. The chain carries TRBV4-3 and TRBJ2-2; 9 nucleotides match TRBD1. V trimming: 4 bases; J trimming: 1 base; junction bases outside the gene matches: 10. The germline V gene has CDR1 LGHNA and CDR2 YSLEER. The CDR3 has 18 residues. CDR3 residues: CASSPRRYRGLNTGELFF. The CDR3 nucleotides read TGCGCCAGCAGCCCAAGACGATACAGGGGGCTGAACACCGGGGAGCTGTTTTTT.

V usage is TRBV11-2 and J usage is TRBJ2-7; a weak D match, TRBD2 (6 bases). Germline lookup yields CDR1 SGHAT and CDR2 FQNNGV. The CDR3 is 13 residues long. The CDR3 protein is CVGSSGGSYEQYF. In nucleotides, the CDR3 is TGTGTCGGCAGCTCCGGGGGCTCCTACGAGCAGTACTTC. Full variable domain (outside the CDR3, taken from reference TRBV11-2 and TRBJ2-7): EAGVAQSPRYKIIEKRQSVAFWCNPISGHATLYWYQQILGQGPKLLIQFQNNGVVDDSQLPKDRFSAERLKGVDSTLKIQPAKLEDSAVYLCVGSSGGSYEQYFGPGTRLTVT.